One and the same sample provided the 25 T cell receptor beta chains below, sequenced in a study of monozygotic twins with inflammatory bowel disease. TCRdb reanalyzed the 5' RACE reads and collapses them to one entry per CDR3 protein, without DNA. In total, the table holds a few hundred thousand distinct CDR3 sequences. Source material: blood. These receptors were collected from a human donor with ulcerative colitis or Crohn's disease, or a healthy co-twin of an affected twin (not recorded which).

This chain uses TRBV5-1 with TRBJ2-1; TCRdb returns TRBD1, unconfirmable since there is no DNA. Germline CDR1 reads SGHRS; CDR2 reads YFSETQ. The CDR3 covers 19 residues. CDR3 in amino acids: CASRWPGLVGGNTGNEQFF.

The chain joins TRBV6-6 to TRBJ2-3. CDR1 and CDR2 from the germline V gene are MNHNY and SVGAGI (reference sequence). The CDR3 is 12 amino acids. CDR3 loop: CASNYPTDTQYF.

The V call is TRBV6-5, the J call TRBJ1-2; TCRdb outputs TRBD1, but without DNA this stays unchecked. The germline V gene encodes CDR1 MNHEY and CDR2 SVGAGI. The CDR3 covers 11 residues. The CDR3 reads CASTREHGYTF.

The rearrangement joins TRBV6-5 to TRBJ1-2; TCRdb gives TRBD1 as the D gene, but with no DNA this cannot be confirmed. CDR3 length: 15 residues. CDR1 and CDR2 from the germline V gene are MNHEY and SVGAGI. CDR3: CASSYVQGVTGGYTF.

The chain employs TRBV25-1 and TRBJ2-3; TCRdb gives TRBD1 as the D gene, but with no DNA this cannot be confirmed. CDR3 length: 17 residues. Germline CDR1 MGHDK, CDR2 SYGVNS. CDR3 loop: CASSESRASGDTDTQYF.

The rearrangement links TRBV19 to TRBJ1-5; the TRBD1 assignment by TCRdb is unverifiable without DNA. CDR3 size: 14 residues. Per the germline V gene, CDR1 is LNHDA and CDR2 is SQIVND (reference sequence). The CDR3 protein is CASSIGGNNQPQHF.

The V call is TRBV5-1, the J call TRBJ2-5; the TCRdb D gene call, TRBD1, has no DNA to confirm it. The CDR3 runs 14 residues. Germline V gives CDR1 SGHRS, CDR2 YFSETQ. CDR3: CASSPGSAQETQYF.

The V call is TRBV12-3 or TRBV12-4, the J call TRBJ2-7; TCRdb's assignment of TRBD1 cannot be checked, as there is no DNA. The CDR3 runs to 13 residues. The chain's CDR3 is CASSFIDRDEQYF.

The chain recombines TRBV18 with TRBJ2-7; no DNA is available, so the TRBD1 call from TCRdb remains unchecked. Germline CDR1 KGHSH, CDR2 LQKENI. The CDR3 is 14 residues long. This chain's CDR3 is CASSPADTGNEQYF.

V is TRBV12-3 or TRBV12-4 and J is TRBJ2-2. The CDR3 length is 14 residues. The CDR3 protein is CASSLAGSTGELFF.

The chain employs TRBV4-3 and TRBJ2-1; TCRdb indicates TRBD2, and absent DNA this call remains unverified. The CDR3 has 18 amino acids. The germline V gene encodes CDR1 LGHNA and CDR2 YSLEER. The CDR3 protein is CASSQDWPSGSSYNEQFF.

The rearrangement uses TRBV3-1 and TRBJ2-5. The CDR3 loop spans 13 amino acids. Germline CDR1 reads LGHDT; CDR2 reads YNNKEL (reference sequence). The CDR3 reads CASSQLGQETQYF.

J is TRBJ1-1 and V is TRBV11-1; TCRdb proposes TRBD1, but this gene call is untestable without DNA. CDR1 is SGHAT, CDR2 FQDESV, per germline (reference sequence). The CDR3 length is 20 residues. The chain's CDR3 is CASSNTGKVLRRVANTEAFF.

The chain is built from TRBV5-1 and TRBJ2-5; TCRdb gives TRBD2 as the D gene, but with no DNA this cannot be confirmed. The CDR3 length is 19 residues. CDR1 and CDR2 from the germline V gene are SGHRS and YFSETQ. This chain's CDR3 is CASSGEPGLAQIAEQTQYF.

The chain combines TRBV11-2 with TRBJ2-5. This CDR3 comprises 13 residues. Per germline, CDR1 SGHAT and CDR2 FQNNGV. The CDR3 is CASSDPYQETQYF.

The CDR3: CATTAGTGETQYF. The chain has TRBV24-1 and TRBJ2-5; the D call of TRBD1 rests on TCRdb alone, since no DNA is present to check it. CDR1 is KGHDR and CDR2 is SFDVKD in the germline V gene. The CDR3 extends over 13 amino acids.

This rearrangement joins TRBV5-1 to TRBJ2-7; TCRdb calls TRBD2, which cannot be checked without DNA. CDR3 length: 15 amino acids. Germline CDR1 is SGHRS and CDR2 is YFSETQ. CDR3 sequence reads: CASRGGRGSSYEQYF.

V and J are TRBV7-9 and TRBJ2-7. Germline V lookup: CDR1 SEHNR, CDR2 FQNEAQ (reference sequence). The CDR3 loop spans 12 amino acids. The chain's CDR3 is CASSIQGYEQYF.

The chain carries TRBV6-5 and TRBJ2-7; TCRdb picks TRBD1, but there is no DNA to check that call. The CDR3 sequence is 11 residues long. Germline loops: CDR1 MNHEY, CDR2 SVGAGI. Here the CDR3 reads CASGPGTKQYF.

The CDR3 reads CASSDSPGRAPPNEQFF. The chain combines TRBV6-2 or TRBV6-3 with TRBJ2-1; TCRdb designates TRBD1, a call that cannot be tested without DNA. Germline loops: CDR1 MNHEY, CDR2 SVGEGT. The CDR3 is 17 residues long.

The rearrangement uses TRBV18 and TRBJ1-5. Germline V gives CDR1 KGHSH, CDR2 LQKENI. This CDR3 has 14 residues. This CDR3 reads CASSPLDSQEPQHF. Looking up the rest from reference TRBV18 and TRBJ1-5 gives the full variable domain: NAGVMQNPRHLVRRRGQEARLRCSPMKGHSHVYWYRQLPEEGLKFMVYLQKENIIDESGMPKERFSAEFPKEGPSILRIQQVVRGDSAAYFCASSPLDSQEPQHFGDGTRLSIL.

The chain links TRBV4-3 to TRBJ2-7; TCRdb returns TRBD2, unconfirmable since there is no DNA. The CDR3 covers 15 residues. The germline V gene encodes CDR1 LGHNA and CDR2 YSLEER. The CDR3 sequence: CASSPNTGLFYEQYF.

This chain links TRBV19 with TRBJ2-1; with no DNA, the TCRdb D assignment of TRBD1 cannot be verified. This CDR3 has 14 amino acids. Germline lookup yields CDR1 LNHDA and CDR2 SQIVND (reference sequence). CDR3 region: CASSTQGTFNEQFF.

This sequence joins TRBV7-2 and TRBJ2-7; TCRdb calls TRBD1, which cannot be checked without DNA. This CDR3 contains 14 residues. CDR1 is SGHTA and CDR2 is FQGNSA in the germline V gene. This CDR3 is CASRLQGWTYEQYF.

The chain links TRBV5-1 to TRBJ2-7. The CDR3 extends over 14 amino acids. Germline CDR1 reads SGHRS; CDR2 reads YFSETQ. CDR3 region: CASSSWEEVYEQYF.